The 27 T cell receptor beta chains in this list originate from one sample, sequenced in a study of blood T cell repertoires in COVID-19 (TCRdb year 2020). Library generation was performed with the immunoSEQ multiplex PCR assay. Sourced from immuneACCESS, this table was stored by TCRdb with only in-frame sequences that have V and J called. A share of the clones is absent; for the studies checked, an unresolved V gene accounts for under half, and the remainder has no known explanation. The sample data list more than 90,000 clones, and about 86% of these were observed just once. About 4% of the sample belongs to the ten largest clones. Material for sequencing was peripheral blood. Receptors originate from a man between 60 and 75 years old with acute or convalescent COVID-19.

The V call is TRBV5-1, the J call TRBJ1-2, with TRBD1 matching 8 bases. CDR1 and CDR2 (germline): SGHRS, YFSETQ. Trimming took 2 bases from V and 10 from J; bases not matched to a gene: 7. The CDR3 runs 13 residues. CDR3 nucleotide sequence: TGCGCCAGCAGCTTCGGACAGGGTCGAGACTACACCTTC. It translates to CASSFGQGRDYTF.

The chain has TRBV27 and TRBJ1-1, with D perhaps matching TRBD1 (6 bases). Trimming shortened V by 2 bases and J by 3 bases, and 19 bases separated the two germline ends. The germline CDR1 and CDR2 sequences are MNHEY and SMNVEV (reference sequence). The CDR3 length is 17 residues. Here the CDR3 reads CASSLVGGRFGYTEAFF. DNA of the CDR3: TGTGCCAGCAGTTTAGTAGGGGGAAGATTCGGGTACACTGAAGCTTTCTTT.

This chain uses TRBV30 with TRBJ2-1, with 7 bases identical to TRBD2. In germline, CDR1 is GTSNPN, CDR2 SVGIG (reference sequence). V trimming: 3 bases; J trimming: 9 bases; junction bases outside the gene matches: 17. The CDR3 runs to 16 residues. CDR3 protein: CAWRSGGRNVRVEQFF. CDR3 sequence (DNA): TGTGCCTGGAGGTCGGGGGGACGAAACGTTCGGGTTGAGCAGTTCTTC.

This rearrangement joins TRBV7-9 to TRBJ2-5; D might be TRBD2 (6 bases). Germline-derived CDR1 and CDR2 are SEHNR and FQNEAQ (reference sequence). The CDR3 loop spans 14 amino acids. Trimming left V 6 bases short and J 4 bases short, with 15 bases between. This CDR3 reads CASSYGGLAETQYF. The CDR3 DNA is TGTGCCAGCAGTTACGGGGGTCTGGCAGAGACCCAGTACTTC.

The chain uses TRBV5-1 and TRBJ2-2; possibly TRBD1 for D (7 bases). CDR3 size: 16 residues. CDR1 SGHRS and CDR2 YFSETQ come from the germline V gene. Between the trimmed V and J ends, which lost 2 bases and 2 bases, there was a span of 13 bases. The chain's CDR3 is CASSLNQGGNTGELFF. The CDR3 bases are TGCGCCAGCAGCTTAAATCAGGGGGGAAACACCGGGGAGCTGTTTTTT.

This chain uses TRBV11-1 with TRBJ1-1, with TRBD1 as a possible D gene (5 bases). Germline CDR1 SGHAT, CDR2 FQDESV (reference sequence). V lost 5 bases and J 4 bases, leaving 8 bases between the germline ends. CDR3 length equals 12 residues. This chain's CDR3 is CASSTQGTEAFF. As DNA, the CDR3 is TGTGCCAGCAGCACCCAGGGCACTGAAGCTTTCTTT.

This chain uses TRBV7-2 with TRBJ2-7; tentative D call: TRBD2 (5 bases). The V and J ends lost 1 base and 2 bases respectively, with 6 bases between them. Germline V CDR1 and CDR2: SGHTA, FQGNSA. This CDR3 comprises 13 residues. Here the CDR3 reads CASSLELAYEQYV. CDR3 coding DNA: TGTGCCAGCAGCTTAGAACTAGCCTACGAGCAGTACGTC.

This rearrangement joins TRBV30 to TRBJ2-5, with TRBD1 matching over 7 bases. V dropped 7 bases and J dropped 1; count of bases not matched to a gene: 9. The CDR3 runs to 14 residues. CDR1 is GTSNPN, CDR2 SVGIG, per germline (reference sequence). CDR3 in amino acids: CAYGQDLPQETQYF. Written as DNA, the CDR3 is TGTGCCTATGGACAGGACCTACCCCAAGAGACCCAGTACTTC.

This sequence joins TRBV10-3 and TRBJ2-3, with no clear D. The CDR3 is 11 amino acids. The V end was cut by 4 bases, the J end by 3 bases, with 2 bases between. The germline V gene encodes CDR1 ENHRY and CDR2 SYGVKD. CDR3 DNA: TGTGCCATCAGTGCAACAGATACGCAGTATTTT. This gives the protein CAISATDTQYF.

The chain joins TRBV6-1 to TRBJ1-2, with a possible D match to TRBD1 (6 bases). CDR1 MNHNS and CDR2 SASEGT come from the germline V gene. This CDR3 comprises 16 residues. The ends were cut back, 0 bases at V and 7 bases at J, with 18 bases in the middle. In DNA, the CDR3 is TGTGCCAGCAGTGAAGCGCTTCGGGGGGCGTGGGGTGGCTACACCTTC. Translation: CASSEALRGAWGGYTF.

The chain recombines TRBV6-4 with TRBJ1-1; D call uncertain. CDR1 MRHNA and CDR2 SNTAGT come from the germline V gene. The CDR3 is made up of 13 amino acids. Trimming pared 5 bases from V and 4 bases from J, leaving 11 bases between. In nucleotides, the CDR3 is TGTGCCAGCAGTCAGGCCCGGGGCACTGAAGCTTTCTTT. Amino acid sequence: CASSQARGTEAFF.

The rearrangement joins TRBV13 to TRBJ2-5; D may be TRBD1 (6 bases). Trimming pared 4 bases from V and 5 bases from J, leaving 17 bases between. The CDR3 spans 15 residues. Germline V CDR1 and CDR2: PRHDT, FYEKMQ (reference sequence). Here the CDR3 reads CASSSRAGGLETQYF. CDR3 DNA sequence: TGTGCCAGCAGCTCCCGGGCTGGGGGCTTGGAGACCCAGTACTTC.

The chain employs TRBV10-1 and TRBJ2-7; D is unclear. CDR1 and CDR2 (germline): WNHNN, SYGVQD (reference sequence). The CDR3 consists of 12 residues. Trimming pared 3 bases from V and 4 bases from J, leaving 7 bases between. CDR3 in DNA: TGCGCCAGCAGTGACGTTTTATACGAGCAGTACTTC. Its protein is CASSDVLYEQYF.

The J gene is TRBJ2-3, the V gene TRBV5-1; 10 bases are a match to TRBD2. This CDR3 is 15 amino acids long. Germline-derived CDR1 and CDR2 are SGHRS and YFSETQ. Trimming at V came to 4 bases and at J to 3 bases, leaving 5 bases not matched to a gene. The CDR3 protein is CASSHSGGLTDTQYF. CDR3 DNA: TGCGCCAGCAGCCATAGCGGGGGGCTTACAGATACGCAGTATTTT.

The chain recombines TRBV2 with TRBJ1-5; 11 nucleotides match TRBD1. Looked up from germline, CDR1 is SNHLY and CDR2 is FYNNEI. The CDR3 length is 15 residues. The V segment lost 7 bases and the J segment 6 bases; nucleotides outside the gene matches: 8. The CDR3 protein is CASMPGQGASQPQHF. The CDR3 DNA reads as TGTGCCAGCATGCCTGGACAGGGGGCAAGTCAGCCCCAGCATTTT.

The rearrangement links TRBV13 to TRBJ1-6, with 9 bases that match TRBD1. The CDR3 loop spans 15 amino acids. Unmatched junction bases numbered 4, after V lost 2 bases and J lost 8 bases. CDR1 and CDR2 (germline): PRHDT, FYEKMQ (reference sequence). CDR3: CASSLQQGAYSPLHF. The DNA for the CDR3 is TGTGCCAGCAGCTTACAACAGGGGGCATATTCACCCCTCCACTTT.

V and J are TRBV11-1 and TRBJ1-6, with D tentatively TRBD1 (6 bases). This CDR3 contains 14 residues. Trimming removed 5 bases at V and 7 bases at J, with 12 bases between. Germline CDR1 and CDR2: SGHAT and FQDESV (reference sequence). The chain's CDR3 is CASSPEGVNSPLHF. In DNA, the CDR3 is TGTGCCAGCAGCCCCGAGGGGGTCAATTCACCCCTCCACTTT.

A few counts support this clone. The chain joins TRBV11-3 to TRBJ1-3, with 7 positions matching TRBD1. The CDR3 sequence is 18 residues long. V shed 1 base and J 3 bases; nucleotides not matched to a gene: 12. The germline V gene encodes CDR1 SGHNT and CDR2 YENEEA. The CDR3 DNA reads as TGTGCCAGCAGCTTAGGACTTCCGGGACAGAAAAATGGAAACACCATATATTTT. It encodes CASSLGLPGQKNGNTIYF.

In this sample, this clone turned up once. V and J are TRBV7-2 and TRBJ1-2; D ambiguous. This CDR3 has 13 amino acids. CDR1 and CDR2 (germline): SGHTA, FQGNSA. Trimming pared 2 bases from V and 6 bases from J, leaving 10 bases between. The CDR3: CASSLQARNGYTF. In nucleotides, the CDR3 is TGTGCCAGCAGCTTACAGGCGCGCAATGGCTACACCTTC. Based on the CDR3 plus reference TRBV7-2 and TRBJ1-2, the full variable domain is GAGVSQSPSNKVTEKGKDVELRCDPISGHTALYWYRQSLGQGLEFLIYFQGNSAPDKSGLPSDRFSAERTGGSVSTLTIQRTQQEDSAVYLCASSLQARNGYTFGSGTRLTVV.

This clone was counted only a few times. Here the CDR3 DNA reads TGTGCCAGCTCACCCCCCGGGAGGGCTGCCACTGAAGCTTTCTTT. Protein product: CASSPPGRAATEAFF. The chain links TRBV18 to TRBJ1-1; D remains ambiguous. The CDR3 has 15 amino acids. Germline lookup yields CDR1 KGHSH and CDR2 LQKENI. V lost 3 bases to trimming and J lost 4 bases, with 15 bases between them.

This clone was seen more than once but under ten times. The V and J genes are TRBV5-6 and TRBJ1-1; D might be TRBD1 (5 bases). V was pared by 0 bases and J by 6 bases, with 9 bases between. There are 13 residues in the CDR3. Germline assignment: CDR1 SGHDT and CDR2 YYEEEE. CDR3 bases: TGTGCCAGCAGCTTGGACCAGGGCCCTGAAGCTTTCTTT. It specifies CASSLDQGPEAFF. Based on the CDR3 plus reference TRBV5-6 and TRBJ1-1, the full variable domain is DAGVTQSPTHLIKTRGQQVTLRCSPKSGHDTVSWYQQALGQGPQFIFQYYEEEERQRGNFPDRFSGHQFPNYSSELNVNALLLGDSALYLCASSLDQGPEAFFGQGTRLTVV.

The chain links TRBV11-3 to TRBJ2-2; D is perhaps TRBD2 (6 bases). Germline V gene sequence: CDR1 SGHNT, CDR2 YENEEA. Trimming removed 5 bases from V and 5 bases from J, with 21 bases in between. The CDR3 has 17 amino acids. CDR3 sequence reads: CASSHRGAGWGTGELFF. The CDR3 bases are TGTGCCAGCAGCCACCGCGGGGCGGGGTGGGGTACCGGGGAGCTGTTTTTT.

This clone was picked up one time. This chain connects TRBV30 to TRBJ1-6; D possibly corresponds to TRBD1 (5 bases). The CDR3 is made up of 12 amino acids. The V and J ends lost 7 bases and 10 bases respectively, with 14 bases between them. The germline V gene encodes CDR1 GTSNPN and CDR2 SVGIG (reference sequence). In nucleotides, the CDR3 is TGTGCCTCCTCTGGGAGGGGCTCACCCCTCCACTTT. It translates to CASSGRGSPLHF.

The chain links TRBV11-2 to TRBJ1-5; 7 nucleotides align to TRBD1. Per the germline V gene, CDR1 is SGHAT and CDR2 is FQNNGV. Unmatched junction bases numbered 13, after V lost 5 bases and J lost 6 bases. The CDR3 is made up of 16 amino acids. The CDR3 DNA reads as TGTGCCAGCAGCACTCGGACAGGCTCGGAGGCTCAGCCCCAGCATTTT. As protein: CASSTRTGSEAQPQHF.

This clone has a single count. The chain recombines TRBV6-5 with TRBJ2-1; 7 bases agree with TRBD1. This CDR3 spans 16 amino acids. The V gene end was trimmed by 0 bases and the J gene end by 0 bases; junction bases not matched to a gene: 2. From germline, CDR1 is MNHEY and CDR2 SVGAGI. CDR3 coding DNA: TGTGCCAGCAGTTACTCGGGGACAGACTCCTACAATGAGCAGTTCTTC. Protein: CASSYSGTDSYNEQFF.

The CDR3 spells CASRGGGDEQYF. In DNA form, the CDR3 reads TGTGCCTCCCGAGGGGGCGGCGACGAGCAGTACTTC. The chain has TRBV19 and TRBJ2-7; 7 bases fit TRBD1. CDR1 and CDR2 from the germline V gene are LNHDA and SQIVND (reference sequence). Unmatched junction bases numbered 9, after V lost 11 bases and J lost 5 bases. This CDR3 is built from 12 residues.

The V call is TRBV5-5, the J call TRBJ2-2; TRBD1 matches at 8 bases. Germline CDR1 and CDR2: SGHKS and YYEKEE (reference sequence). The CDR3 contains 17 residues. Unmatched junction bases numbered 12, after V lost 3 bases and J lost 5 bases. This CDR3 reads CASSSLQTGELTGELFF. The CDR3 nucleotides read TGTGCCAGCAGCTCCCTCCAGACAGGGGAGTTAACCGGGGAGCTGTTTTTT.